This T cell receptor (beta chain) is drawn from a study of blood T cell repertoires in COVID-19. For the study at large: There were acute and convalescent COVID-19 samples, and they came from the United States, Italy and Spain.

In the source study's methods: It was from reference gene primer amplification that nucleated cell counts were estimated. Libraries were prepared by immunoSEQ multiplex PCR; TCRdb keeps only in-frame clonotypes and omits some of them. The D gene and trimming were derived from the DNA, and the V and J assignments and clone size from that table. This table holds approximately 150,000 clones, roughly 87% found once. V lost 5 bases to trimming and J lost 3 bases; unmatched junction nucleotides: 7. Looked up from germline, CDR1 is SQVTM and CDR2 is ANQGSEA. The length of the CDR3 is 14 residues. The genes are TRBV29-1 and TRBJ2-5; 9 bases fit TRBD1. This TCR derives from a human donor in a cohort sampled during active COVID-19. Sequenced sample: peripheral blood. CDR3 DNA sequence: TGCAGCGTTAAAACGGACAGGGGAGAAGAGACCCAGTACTTC. Residues: CSVKTDRGEETQYF.